This TCR beta chain is drawn from a study of cytomegalovirus exposure and HLA in healthy donors. Nominally healthy donors were sampled, though unrecorded immune exposures were likely. Study-level points and caveats: Later on, analysis showed that most CMV-associated TCR beta chains appeared to be HLA-restricted.

Notes on this clone: The antigen is unknown.

Germline V gives CDR1 SGHAT, CDR2 FQNNGV. The CDR3 is 16 amino acids. V was pared by 4 bases and J by 0 bases, with 15 bases between. PCR amplification relied on 60 Vbeta primers (plus 13 Jbeta primers). Profiled with immunoSEQ multiplex PCR; TCRdb holds only in-frame clones, not every one. This sample's table has about 200,000 clones. The sample comprised PBMCs. The sequence was collected from a girl aged 2 to 9 in good health and CMV-seropositive. The J gene is TRBJ1-1, the V gene TRBV11-2; D is possibly TRBD1 (6 bases). CDR3 bases: TGTGCCAGCAGCTCCTCCGGGACACTTTTGAACACTGAAGCTTTCTTT. Amino acid sequence: CASSSSGTLLNTEAFF.